The 16 T cell receptor beta chains below come from one sample, sequenced in a study of T-cell reconstitution after alpha-beta-depleted transplantation in children. Preparation of the TCRbeta library involved a method that used unique molecular identifiers. TCRdb re-derived calls from the PCR reads in MiXCR, one entry per CDR3 protein. The table records 200,000 to 250,000 distinct CDR3 sequences, 7.5% to 9.5% of them present only once. The sequencing used PBMCs, mostly from graft donor cells, collected 180 days after TCRalphabeta/CD19-depleted stem cell transplant. The receptor source for this set is a male patient between 5 and 17 years old who had a stem cell transplant for acute lymphoblastic leukemia, so the T cells may come from the graft donor.

This clonotype was seen at least ten times. This chain uses TRBV7-3 with TRBJ2-1; D is ambiguous. Trimming shortened V by 2 bases and J by 10 bases, and 12 bases separated the two germline ends. CDR1 SGHTA and CDR2 FQGTGA come from the germline V gene. The CDR3 totals 13 residues. CDR3 coding DNA: TGTGCCAGCAGCTTACGAAGACCAGGCGAGCAGTTCTTC. It specifies CASSLRRPGEQFF.

This clonotype was seen repeatedly, ten times or more. The chain is built from TRBV6-5 and TRBJ1-2; D ambiguous. Germline CDR1 and CDR2: MNHEY and SVGAGI. The CDR3 consists of 14 residues. V lost 0 bases and J lost 0, with 5 bases in between. The CDR3 reads CASSYSYPNYGYTF. For the CDR3, the DNA is TGTGCCAGCAGTTACTCGTACCCTAACTATGGCTACACCTTC.

This clonotype was observed many times. The chain is built from TRBV4-1 and TRBJ2-3; 13 nucleotides agree with TRBD2. V shed 4 bases, J shed 0 bases, and the junction held 7 bases outside the gene matches. This CDR3 region has 18 residues. CDR1 MGHRA and CDR2 YSYEKL come from the germline V gene. For the CDR3, the DNA is TGCGCCAGCAGCCCGCAGGGACTAGCGGGGAGTAGCACAGATACGCAGTATTTT. Its translation is CASSPQGLAGSSTDTQYF.

This clonotype was detected ten times or more. The V call is TRBV6-2 or TRBV6-3, the J call TRBJ2-2; D perhaps matches TRBD1 (6 bases). Between the trimmed V and J ends, which lost 4 bases and 6 bases, there was a span of 9 bases. The CDR3 is 13 residues long. Per germline, CDR1 MNHEY and CDR2 SVGEGT. Here the CDR3 reads CASSSPGAGELFF. DNA for the CDR3: TGTGCCAGCAGTTCCCCAGGGGCCGGGGAGCTGTTTTTT.

Many counts were recorded for this clonotype. V gene TRBV27 combines with J gene TRBJ2-3; TRBD2 is a possible D gene (6 bases). CDR3 length: 14 residues. Germline CDR1 is MNHEY and CDR2 is SMNVEV (reference sequence). Trimming took off 2 bases at V and 5 bases at J, with 11 bases between the two ends. CDR3 sequence reads: CASSLDGGKDTQYF. CDR3 DNA sequence: TGTGCCAGCAGTTTAGATGGCGGGAAAGATACGCAGTATTTT.

This clonotype was counted at least ten times. The V gene is TRBV6-5, the J gene TRBJ1-5; TRBD1 aligns across 10 bases. With 5 bases clipped from V and 2 bases from J, the junction kept 9 bases outside the gene matches. The CDR3 contains 17 residues. Germline CDR1 and CDR2: MNHEY and SVGAGI. Here the CDR3 DNA reads TGTGCCAGCAGTAAGGGGACCGGGACAGGGGGCAATCAGCCCCAGCATTTT. Protein sequence: CASSKGTGTGGNQPQHF.

In its sample, this clonotype was seen many times. CDR3 nucleotide sequence: TGCAGTGCCCTGAGCGGGAGAACCTACAATGAGCAGTTCTTC. It specifies CSALSGRTYNEQFF. The chain joins TRBV20-1 to TRBJ2-1; 8 bases match TRBD2. Trimming removed 6 bases from V and 2 bases from J; junction bases left unmatched: 6. The V gene's germline CDR1 is DFQATT and CDR2 SNEGSKA (reference sequence). The CDR3 runs 14 residues.

As regards this clonotype: A much larger clone lies one base from this, so it may be a read error. The rearrangement links TRBV5-1 to TRBJ2-5; 8 nucleotides agree with TRBD1. The length of the CDR3 is 15 residues. V was clipped by 1 base and J by 5 bases; unmatched bases: 7. Per germline, CDR1 SGHRS and CDR2 YFSETQ. CDR3 nucleotide sequence: TGCGCCAGCAGCTTGAGGGGGACAGGCCATGAGACCCAGTACTTC. The encoded protein is CASSLRGTGHETQYF.

On this clonotype: A much bigger clone sits one base away, suggesting this may be a read error. The chain couples TRBV4-3 to TRBJ1-2; TRBD1 aligns across 7 bases. CDR1 and CDR2 (germline): LGHNA, YSLEER. The CDR3 has 15 residues. CDR3 residues: CACSPGTAANYGYTF. The CDR3 nucleotides read TGCGCCTGCAGCCCCGGGACAGCGGCTAACTATGGCTACACCTTC.

This clonotype was seen ten or more times. This chain joins TRBV7-2 and TRBJ2-2; D gene unclear. Germline CDR1 SGHTA, CDR2 FQGNSA. The length of the CDR3 is 15 residues. V was shortened by 3 bases and J by 7 bases, with 15 bases between the two germline ends. As DNA, the CDR3 is TGTGCCAGCAGCTTTATGGTTGGGGTGCTCGGGGAGCTGTTTTTT. Its protein product is CASSFMVGVLGELFF.

This clonotype occurred many times. This rearrangement joins TRBV20-1 to TRBJ1-1, with D tentatively TRBD1 (6 bases). V gave up 1 base and J gave up 5 bases, with 11 bases separating them. CDR3 length: 13 residues. Germline assignment: CDR1 DFQATT and CDR2 SNEGSKA (reference sequence). CDR3 amino acids: CSARVRGRTEAFF. DNA of the CDR3: TGCAGTGCTAGAGTCAGGGGAAGGACTGAAGCTTTCTTT.

The rearrangement joins TRBV20-1 to TRBJ1-5; D is unresolved. The CDR3 runs 13 residues. The V gene lost 1 base and the J gene lost 5 bases, with 9 bases spanning the gap. Germline lookup yields CDR1 DFQATT and CDR2 SNEGSKA (reference sequence). The CDR3 DNA reads TGCAGTGCTAGAGTAGGGAGGGATCAGCCCCAGCATTTT. This codes for CSARVGRDQPQHF.

A few counts support this clonotype. This chain connects TRBV7-6 to TRBJ2-1; D is perhaps TRBD1 (5 bases). The CDR3 is 12 amino acids. Per germline, CDR1 SGHVS and CDR2 FNYEAQ. V was trimmed by 11 bases and J by 2 bases, leaving 10 bases between them. CDR3 in amino acids: CAWSGPYNEQFF. The CDR3 DNA follows: TGTGCCTGGTCAGGGCCCTACAATGAGCAGTTCTTC.

About this clonotype: This sequence may be a read error, since a much larger clone differs from it by one base. V gene TRBV10-3 combines with J gene TRBJ2-3; perhaps TRBD2 as D (5 bases). Trimming removed 6 bases from V and 2 bases from J, with 15 bases in between. This CDR3 contains 15 residues. Germline-derived CDR1 and CDR2 are ENHRY and SYGVKD. The CDR3 sequence: CAIREPGTHTDTQYF. The CDR3 region has the DNA TGTGCCATCAGGGAGCCGGGAACACACACAGATACGCAGTATTTT.

The genes are TRBV20-1 and TRBJ2-2; TRBD2 agrees at 14 bases. The CDR3 totals 15 residues. Germline V CDR1 and CDR2: DFQATT, SNEGSKA (reference sequence). The V and J ends lost 6 bases and 5 bases, in that order; junction bases with no gene match: 5. The CDR3 sequence: CSARLAGGLTGELFF. In DNA form, the CDR3 reads TGCAGTGCCAGACTAGCGGGAGGGCTTACCGGGGAGCTGTTTTTT.

In its sample, this clonotype was seen many times. The CDR3 bases are TGTGCCAGCCAGGATCTCCTCCAAGAGACCCAGTACTTC. Translation: CASQDLLQETQYF. The chain has TRBV19 and TRBJ2-5; no clear D. This CDR3 comprises 13 residues. Germline CDR1 LNHDA, CDR2 SQIVND (reference sequence). Between the trimmed V and J ends, which lost 9 bases and 1 base, there was a span of 12 bases.